The present T cell receptor (beta chain) was sequenced within a study of blood T cells in healthy people across ages. The germline V and J ends were trimmed by 3 bases and 8 bases, with 18 bases remaining between them. CDR1 and CDR2 (germline): SGDLS, YYNGEE. CDR3 length equals 15 residues. For the second PCR, which ran for about 6 to 11 cycles, a sample-barcoded 5' primer and a J-beta primer mix were used. TCRdb passed the 5' RACE reads through MiXCR, listing each CDR3 protein once. The sample has around 1,000,000 distinct CDR3 sequences; under 30% are singletons. These data were also filed under a second study, of T cells of mothers and their children.

The sequencing input was blood. The rearrangement joins TRBV9 to TRBJ2-4, with D unresolved. This TCR came from a girl aged 2 to 10 in good health. The CDR3 DNA reads as TGTGCCAGCAGCGCCGGCTCGAACGATGGTTACATTCAGTACTTC. This encodes CASSAGSNDGYIQYF.